The TCR beta chain described here comes from a study of identical twins. Whole-study results and caveats: Zero-insertion analyses were open to partial confounding by invariant MAIT and iNKT cells. An excess of low generation probability was shown by twin-shared out-of-frame alpha sequences. Findings depended on cross-sectional statistics rather than tracking the same donors.

A universal primer site arose from template switching, and cDNA bore unique molecular identifiers. TCRdb reprocessed the 5' RACE reads via MiXCR and lists one record per CDR3 protein. The sample has more than 400,000 distinct CDR3 sequences, 15% seen once. This CDR3 contains 12 residues. The V end lost 5 bases, the J end lost 4 bases, and 8 bases lay between the germline ends. Germline V lookup: CDR1 SGHDN, CDR2 FVKESK. There are a few counts of this clonotype. Its specificity is not known. Separately, the same data were catalogued under a study of yellow fever vaccine responses in identical twins.

The rearrangement links TRBV14 to TRBJ1-1, with no clear D. This TCR derives from a woman in her late teens or twenties in good health. Sequencing input: CD4+ T cells sorted from blood. The CDR3 here is CASSNLGTEAFF. The CDR3 DNA follows: TGTGCCAGCAGCAACTTGGGCACTGAAGCTTTCTTT.